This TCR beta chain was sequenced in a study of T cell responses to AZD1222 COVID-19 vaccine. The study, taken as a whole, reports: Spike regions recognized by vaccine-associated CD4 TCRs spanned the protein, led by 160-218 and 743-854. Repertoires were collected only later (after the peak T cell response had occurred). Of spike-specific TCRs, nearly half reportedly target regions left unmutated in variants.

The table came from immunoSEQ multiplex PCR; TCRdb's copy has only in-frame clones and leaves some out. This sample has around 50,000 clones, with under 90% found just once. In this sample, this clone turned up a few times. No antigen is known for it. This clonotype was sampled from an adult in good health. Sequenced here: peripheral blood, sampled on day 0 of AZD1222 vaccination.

CDR3 protein: CASSSGLVFSAQYF. The CDR3 DNA reads as TGTGCCAGCAGTTCGGGACTAGTTTTTTCCGCGCAGTATTTT. V is TRBV7-2 and J is TRBJ2-3; 8 bases match TRBD2. Germline V gene lookup returns CDR1 SGHTA and CDR2 FQGNSA. The CDR3 spans 14 residues. V lost 6 bases and J lost 10; bases outside the gene matches: 12.